The 7 T cell receptor beta chains below were found in one sample sequenced in a study of patients and donors after allogeneic stem cell transplantation. From the RT-PCR reads, TCRdb called clonotypes with MiXCR, one entry per CDR3 protein. Of a few hundred thousand distinct CDR3 sequences in the sample, over 12% were seen once. The specimen was blood, either unsorted or a sorted T cell fraction (not recorded which). The receptors come from a human donor who was either an allogeneic HSCT recipient or a stem cell or donor lymphocyte infusion donor (not recorded which). It is not recorded whose cells these are; they may come from a transplant donor.

This clonotype was seen only a few times. This chain connects TRBV10-3 to TRBJ2-3, with 10 bases identical to TRBD2. The CDR3 spans 14 residues. V was clipped by 11 bases and J by 4 bases; unmatched bases: 9. In germline, CDR1 is ENHRY, CDR2 SYGVKD. The CDR3 region has the DNA TGTGCCGCCACTAGCGGGAAGGGGGCAGATACGCAGTATTTT. Its translation is CAATSGKGADTQYF.

This clonotype was detected only a few times. This chain joins TRBV9 and TRBJ2-7, with D uncertain. The CDR3 consists of 15 residues. The germline V gene encodes CDR1 SGDLS and CDR2 YYNGEE. V was pared by 0 bases and J by 5 bases, with 15 bases between. In DNA form, the CDR3 reads TGTGCCAGCAGCGTAGGGGGAAAAGGGTGGCACGAGCAGTACTTC. Its translation: CASSVGGKGWHEQYF.

This chain joins TRBV28 and TRBJ2-5; the D is unclear. Germline CDR1 MDHEN, CDR2 SYDVKM. Between the trimmed V and J ends, which lost 8 bases and 7 bases, there was a span of 14 bases. This CDR3 comprises 12 residues. CDR3 sequence (DNA): TGTGCCAGCCACCGTAGATATGGGACCCAGTACTTC. Protein sequence: CASHRRYGTQYF.

This clonotype was seen more than once but under ten times. The V gene is TRBV27, the J gene TRBJ1-3; 8 bases agree with TRBD1. Per germline, CDR1 MNHEY and CDR2 SMNVEV (reference sequence). J was trimmed by 7 bases and V by 8 bases; bases with no gene match: 7. There are 13 residues in the CDR3. The DNA of the CDR3 is TGTGCCAGCCACAGGGGGTCTCTGAACACCATATATTTT. This encodes CASHRGSLNTIYF.

The chain joins TRBV5-5 to TRBJ1-2; perhaps TRBD1 as D (6 bases). The germline V gene has CDR1 SGHKS and CDR2 YYEKEE (reference sequence). Trimming shortened V by 3 bases and J by 5 bases, and 14 bases separated the two germline ends. This CDR3 has 14 residues. CDR3 in DNA: TGTGCCAGCAGCTGGAGCGGGACACCGTATGGCTACACCTTC. Protein product: CASSWSGTPYGYTF.

This clonotype has ten or more counts. The CDR3 DNA reads as TGTGCCACCAGTGACCCCCTCAGCGGGGGGTTTAACAATGAGCAGTTCTTC. This gives the protein CATSDPLSGGFNNEQFF. The chain recombines TRBV24-1 with TRBJ2-1; 9 bases align to TRBD2. CDR1 KGHDR and CDR2 SFDVKD come from the germline V gene. This CDR3 region has 17 residues. V was clipped by 4 bases and J by 5 bases; unmatched bases: 11.

This clonotype has a handful of counts. This rearrangement joins TRBV5-1 to TRBJ1-4; 9 bases agree with TRBD1. This CDR3 is built from 15 residues. Trimming cost V 2 bases and J 6 bases; bases outside gene matches: 5. Germline V lookup: CDR1 SGHRS, CDR2 YFSETQ. The CDR3, as DNA: TGCGCCAGCAGCTTTACAGGGGGCGCTCATGAAAAACTGTTTTTT. Amino acid sequence: CASSFTGGAHEKLFF.